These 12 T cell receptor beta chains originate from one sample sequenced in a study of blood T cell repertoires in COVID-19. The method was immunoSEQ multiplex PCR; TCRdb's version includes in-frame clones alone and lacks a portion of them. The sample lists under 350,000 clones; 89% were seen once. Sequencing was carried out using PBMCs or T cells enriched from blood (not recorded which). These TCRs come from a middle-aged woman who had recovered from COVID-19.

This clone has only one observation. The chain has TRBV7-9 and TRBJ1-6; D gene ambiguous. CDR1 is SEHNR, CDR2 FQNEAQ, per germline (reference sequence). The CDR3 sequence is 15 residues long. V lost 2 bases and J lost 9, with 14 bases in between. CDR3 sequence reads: CASSLQAPGFSPLHF. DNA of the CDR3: TGTGCCAGCAGCTTACAGGCACCGGGATTTTCACCCCTCCACTTT.

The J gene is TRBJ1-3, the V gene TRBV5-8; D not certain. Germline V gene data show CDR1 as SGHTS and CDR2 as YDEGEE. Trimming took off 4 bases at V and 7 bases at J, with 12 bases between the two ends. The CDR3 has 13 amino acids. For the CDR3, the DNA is TGTGCCAGCAGCGGCCTTCAGAGGAACACCATATATTTT. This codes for CASSGLQRNTIYF.

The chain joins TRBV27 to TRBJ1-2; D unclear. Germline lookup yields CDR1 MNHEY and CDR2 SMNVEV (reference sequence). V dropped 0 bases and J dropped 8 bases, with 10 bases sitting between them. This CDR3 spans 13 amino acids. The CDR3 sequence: CASSLSTSRGYTF. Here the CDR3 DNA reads TGTGCCAGCAGTTTATCTACCTCCAGGGGCTACACCTTC.

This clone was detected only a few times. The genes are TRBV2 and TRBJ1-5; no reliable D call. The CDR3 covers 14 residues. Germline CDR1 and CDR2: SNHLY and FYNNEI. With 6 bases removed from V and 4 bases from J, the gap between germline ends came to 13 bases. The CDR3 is CASREDGDNQPQHF. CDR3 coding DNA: TGTGCCAGCAGGGAGGACGGCGATAATCAGCCCCAGCATTTT.

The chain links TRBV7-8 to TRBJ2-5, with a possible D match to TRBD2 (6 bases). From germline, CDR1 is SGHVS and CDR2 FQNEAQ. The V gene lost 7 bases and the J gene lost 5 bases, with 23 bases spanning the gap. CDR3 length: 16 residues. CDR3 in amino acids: CASTRLGPGVEETQYF. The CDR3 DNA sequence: TGTGCCAGCACCCGTTTGGGGCCGGGGGTTGAGGAGACCCAGTACTTC.

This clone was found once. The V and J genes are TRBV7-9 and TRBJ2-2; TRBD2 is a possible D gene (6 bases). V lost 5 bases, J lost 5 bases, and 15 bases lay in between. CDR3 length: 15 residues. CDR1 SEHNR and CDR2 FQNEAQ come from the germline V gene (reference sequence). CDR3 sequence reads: CASSKRTEGTGELFF. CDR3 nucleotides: TGTGCCAGCAGCAAGAGGACGGAGGGAACCGGGGAGCTGTTTTTT.

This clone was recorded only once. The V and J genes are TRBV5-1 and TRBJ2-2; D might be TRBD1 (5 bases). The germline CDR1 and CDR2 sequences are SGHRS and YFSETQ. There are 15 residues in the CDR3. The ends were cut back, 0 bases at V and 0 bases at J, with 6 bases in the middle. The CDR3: CASSLGTSNTGELFF. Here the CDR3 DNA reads TGCGCCAGCAGCTTGGGGACATCGAACACCGGGGAGCTGTTTTTT.

CDR3 in DNA: TGCGCCAGCAGCTTCCAAGCCCCGAACTATGGCTACACCTTC. It specifies CASSFQAPNYGYTF. V is TRBV5-1 and J is TRBJ1-2; D call uncertain. The CDR3 length is 14 residues. V was trimmed by 2 bases and J by 2 bases, leaving 10 bases between them. Germline CDR1 SGHRS, CDR2 YFSETQ.

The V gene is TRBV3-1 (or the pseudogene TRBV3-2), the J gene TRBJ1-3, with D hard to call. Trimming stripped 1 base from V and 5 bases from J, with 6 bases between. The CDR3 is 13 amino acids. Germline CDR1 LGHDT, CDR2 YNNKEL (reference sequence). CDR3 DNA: TGTGCCAGCAGCCAAGGACTCCGAAACACCATATATTTT. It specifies CASSQGLRNTIYF.

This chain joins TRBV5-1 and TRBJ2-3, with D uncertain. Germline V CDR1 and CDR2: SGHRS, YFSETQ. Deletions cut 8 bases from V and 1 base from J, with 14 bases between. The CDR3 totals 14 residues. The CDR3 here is CASQTAEGTDTQYF. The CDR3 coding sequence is TGCGCCAGTCAGACGGCCGAGGGCACAGATACGCAGTATTTT.

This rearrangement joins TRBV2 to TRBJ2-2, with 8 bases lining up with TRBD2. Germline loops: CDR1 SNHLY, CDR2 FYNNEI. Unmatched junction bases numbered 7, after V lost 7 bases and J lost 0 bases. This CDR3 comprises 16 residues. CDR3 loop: CASKMGTRSNTGELFF. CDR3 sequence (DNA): TGTGCCAGCAAAATGGGGACTAGGTCGAACACCGGGGAGCTGTTTTTT.

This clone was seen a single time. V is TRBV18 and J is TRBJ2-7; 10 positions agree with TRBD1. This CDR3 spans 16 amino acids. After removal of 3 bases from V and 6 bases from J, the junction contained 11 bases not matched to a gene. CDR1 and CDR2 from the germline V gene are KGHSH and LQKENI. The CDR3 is CASSPRQGAEGSEQYF. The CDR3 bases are TGTGCCAGCTCACCGAGACAGGGGGCGGAGGGGAGCGAGCAGTACTTC.